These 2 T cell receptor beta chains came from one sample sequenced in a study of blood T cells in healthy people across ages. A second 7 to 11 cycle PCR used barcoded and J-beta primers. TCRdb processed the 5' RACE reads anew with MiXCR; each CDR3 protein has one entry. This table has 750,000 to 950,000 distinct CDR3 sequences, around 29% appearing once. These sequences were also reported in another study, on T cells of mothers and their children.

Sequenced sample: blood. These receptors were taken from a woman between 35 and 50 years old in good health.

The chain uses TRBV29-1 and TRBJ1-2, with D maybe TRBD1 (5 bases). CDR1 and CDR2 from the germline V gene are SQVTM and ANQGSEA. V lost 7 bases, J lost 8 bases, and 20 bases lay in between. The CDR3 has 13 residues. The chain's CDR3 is CSGRDPGTRGYTF. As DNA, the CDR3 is TGCAGCGGACGGGACCCCGGGACGAGAGGCTACACCTTC. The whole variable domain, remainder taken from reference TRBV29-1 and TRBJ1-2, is SAVISQKPSRDICQRGTSLTIQCQVDSQVTMMFWYRQQPGQSLTLIATANQGSEATYESGFVIDKFPISRPNLTFSTLTVSNMSPEDSSIYLCSGRDPGTRGYTFGSGTRLTVV.

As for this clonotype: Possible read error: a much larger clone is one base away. As DNA, the CDR3 is TGTGCCAGCAGTTTACAGGTGGGGCAGACACTACGATGCACCTTC. Its translation: CASSLQVGQTLRCTF. The genes are TRBV28 and TRBJ1-2; D is perhaps TRBD1 (5 bases). The CDR3 loop spans 15 amino acids. Germline V gives CDR1 MDHEN, CDR2 SYDVKM. The V end was cut by 2 bases, the J end by 13 bases, with 23 bases between.